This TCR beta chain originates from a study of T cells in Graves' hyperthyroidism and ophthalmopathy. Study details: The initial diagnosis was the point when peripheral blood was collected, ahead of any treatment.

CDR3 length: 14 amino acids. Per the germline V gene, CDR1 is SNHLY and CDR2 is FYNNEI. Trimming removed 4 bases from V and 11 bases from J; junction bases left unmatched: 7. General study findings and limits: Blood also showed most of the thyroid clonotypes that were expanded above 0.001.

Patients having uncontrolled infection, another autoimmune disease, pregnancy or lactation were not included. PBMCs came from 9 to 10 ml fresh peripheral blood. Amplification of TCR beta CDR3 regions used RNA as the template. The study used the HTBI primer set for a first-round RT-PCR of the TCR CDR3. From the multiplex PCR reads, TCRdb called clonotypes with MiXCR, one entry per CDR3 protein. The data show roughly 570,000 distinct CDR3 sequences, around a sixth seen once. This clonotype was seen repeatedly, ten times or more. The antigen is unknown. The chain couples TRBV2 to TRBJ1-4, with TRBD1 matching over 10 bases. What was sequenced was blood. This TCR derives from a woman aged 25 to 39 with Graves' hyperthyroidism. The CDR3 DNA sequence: TGTGCCAGCAGTGGTGGGACAGGGGATGTCAAACTGTTTTTT. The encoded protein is CASSGGTGDVKLFF.